The 17 T cell receptor beta chains below all came from one sample that was sequenced in a study of blood T cell repertoires in COVID-19. Sequenced by immunoSEQ multiplex PCR; TCRdb stores in-frame clones only, minus some. The data show 75,000 to 85,000 clones, approximately 86% seen once. Input material: peripheral blood. The receptor set was obtained from a human donor in a cohort sampled during active COVID-19.

This chain uses TRBV5-5 with TRBJ2-1; D is possibly TRBD1 (5 bases). The CDR3 sequence is 13 residues long. Germline lookup yields CDR1 SGHKS and CDR2 YYEKEE (reference sequence). Trimming took off 4 bases at V and 4 bases at J, with 9 bases between the two ends. The CDR3 DNA follows: TGTGCCAGCAGCCCAGGGTCTTACAATGAGCAGTTCTTC. The encoded protein is CASSPGSYNEQFF.

The rearrangement links TRBV19 to TRBJ1-1, with 7 bases matching TRBD1. CDR1 is LNHDA, CDR2 SQIVND, per germline (reference sequence). The CDR3 has 14 residues. The V segment lost 7 bases and the J segment 2 bases; nucleotides outside the gene matches: 7. This CDR3 is CASTKQGSNTEAFF. DNA of the CDR3: TGTGCCAGTACAAAACAGGGGTCAAACACTGAAGCTTTCTTT.

The rearrangement uses TRBV11-3 and TRBJ2-1; D is unclear. Germline V lookup: CDR1 SGHNT, CDR2 YENEEA. V lost 5 bases to trimming and J lost 7 bases, with 12 bases between them. This CDR3 is built from 13 residues. The CDR3 is CASSRGSANEQFF. The CDR3 DNA sequence: TGTGCCAGCAGCCGTGGTTCCGCGAATGAGCAGTTCTTC.

This clone occurred once. The chain recombines TRBV6-2 or TRBV6-3 with TRBJ1-6, with unresolved D. Trimming removed 5 bases at V and 9 bases at J, with 11 bases between. The CDR3 is 13 amino acids. The germline CDR1 and CDR2 sequences are MNHEY and SVGEGT. CDR3 bases: TGTGCCAGCAGTCGACCACCGGGTTCACCCCTCCACTTT. It encodes CASSRPPGSPLHF.

This chain joins TRBV28 and TRBJ2-7; D is possibly TRBD1 (6 bases). This CDR3 region has 14 residues. Germline V lookup: CDR1 MDHEN, CDR2 SYDVKM. V shed 6 bases and J shed 3 bases, with 15 bases lying between them. The CDR3 protein is CASRGRGLVYEQYF. DNA for the CDR3: TGTGCCAGCAGGGGCAGGGGTCTTGTCTACGAGCAGTACTTC.

The V call is TRBV5-1, the J call TRBJ2-2; perhaps TRBD2 as D (7 bases). The V end was cut by 0 bases, the J end by 5 bases, with 14 bases between. The V gene's germline CDR1 is SGHRS and CDR2 YFSETQ. The CDR3 contains 16 residues. The CDR3 DNA follows: TGCGCCAGCAGCTTGGATGCGGGGGCGAGGACCGGGGAGCTGTTTTTT. Translating gives CASSLDAGARTGELFF.

This sequence joins TRBV28 and TRBJ1-1; 8 nucleotides line up with TRBD1. CDR1 MDHEN and CDR2 SYDVKM come from the germline V gene. The CDR3 is 13 amino acids. With V trimmed by 3 bases and J by 6 bases, 3 bases remained unmatched. The CDR3 DNA sequence: TGTGCCAGCAGTTTCCTGGACAGGGCTGAAGCTTTCTTT. Its translation is CASSFLDRAEAFF.

The V call is TRBV11-2, the J call TRBJ2-4; D possibly corresponds to TRBD2 (5 bases). CDR3 length: 13 amino acids. Germline V lookup: CDR1 SGHAT, CDR2 FQNNGV. The V and J ends lost 5 bases and 7 bases respectively, with 12 bases between them. The CDR3 is CASSPAGNNIQYF. The CDR3 nucleotides are TGTGCCAGCAGCCCCGCCGGGAATAACATTCAGTACTTC.

The chain links TRBV6-5 to TRBJ2-7; 8 positions agree with TRBD1. The germline V gene has CDR1 MNHEY and CDR2 SVGAGI. V was clipped by 5 bases and J by 5 bases; unmatched bases: 8. The CDR3 sequence is 14 residues long. Here the CDR3 reads CASSRQGSLNEQYF. CDR3 in DNA: TGTGCCAGCAGTAGACAGGGGAGTCTGAACGAGCAGTACTTC.

This chain links TRBV7-9 with TRBJ2-3; TRBD2 matches at 7 bases. CDR3 size: 14 residues. J lost 2 bases, V lost 10 bases, and 9 bases had no gene match. CDR1 and CDR2 from the germline V gene are SEHNR and FQNEAQ (reference sequence). CDR3 sequence (DNA): TGTGCCACCCCCTGGGGGGGGAACACAGATACGCAGTATTTT. Its translation is CATPWGGNTDTQYF. Based on the CDR3 plus reference TRBV7-9 and TRBJ2-3, the full variable domain is DTGVSQNPRHKITKRGQNVTFRCDPISEHNRLYWYRQTLGQGPEFLTYFQNEAQLEKSRLLSDRFSAERPKGSFSTLEIQRTEQGDSAMYLCATPWGGNTDTQYFGPGTRLTVL.

The chain carries TRBV2 and TRBJ1-6, with TRBD1 matching over 9 bases. The V gene's germline CDR1 is SNHLY and CDR2 FYNNEI. This CDR3 region has 16 residues. Losses at the gene ends were 3 bases for V and 7 bases for J; bases not matched to a gene: 7. The CDR3 region has the DNA TGTGCCAGCAGTGACACCCGACAGGGGGGGAATTCACCCCTCCACTTT. This codes for CASSDTRQGGNSPLHF.

This chain uses TRBV9 with TRBJ1-6, with D maybe TRBD1 (6 bases). Germline lookup yields CDR1 SGDLS and CDR2 YYNGEE. This CDR3 is built from 13 residues. The V end was cut by 9 bases, the J end by 10 bases, with 17 bases between. The CDR3 DNA reads TGTGCCATTAAACAGGGAAAGGGCTCACCCCTCCACTTT. It codes for CAIKQGKGSPLHF.

The rearrangement links TRBV7-9 to TRBJ2-2, with 7 positions matching TRBD1. In germline, CDR1 is SEHNR, CDR2 FQNEAQ (reference sequence). V lost 5 bases, J lost 2 bases, and 8 bases stayed unmatched. This CDR3 contains 16 residues. Here the CDR3 reads CASSPPGQRNTGELFF. For the CDR3, the DNA is TGTGCCAGCAGCCCACCGGGACAGAGAAACACCGGGGAGCTGTTTTTT.

This chain joins TRBV20-1 and TRBJ2-5; no definite D call. Germline V gives CDR1 DFQATT, CDR2 SNEGSKA (reference sequence). This CDR3 is built from 11 residues. V shed 1 base and J shed 5 bases, with 5 bases lying between them. For the CDR3, the DNA is TGCAGTGCTAGAGCCGAGGAGACCCAGTACTTC. Its translation is CSARAEETQYF.

The chain is built from TRBV28 and TRBJ1-5; D gene uncertain. Trimming cost V 3 bases and J 0 bases, with 9 bases left between them. This CDR3 region has 15 residues. Looked up from germline, CDR1 is MDHEN and CDR2 is SYDVKM. The CDR3 loop is CASSFGRHSNQPQHF. CDR3 nucleotide sequence: TGTGCCAGCAGTTTCGGCAGGCATAGCAATCAGCCCCAGCATTTT.

The V gene is TRBV7-8, the J gene TRBJ2-4, with 8 bases matching TRBD1. V gave up 1 base and J gave up 1 base; unmatched junction bases: 9. The CDR3 has 18 residues. Looked up from germline, CDR1 is SGHVS and CDR2 is FQNEAQ. CDR3 DNA sequence: TGTGCCAGCAGCTTAGTGGTCAGGGGGCGCGTCGCCAAAAACATTCAGTACTTC. Amino acids: CASSLVVRGRVAKNIQYF.

J is TRBJ2-5 and V is TRBV19; 7 bases align to TRBD1. The junction had 7 bases not matched to a gene; V was cut back by 6 bases and J by 3 bases. The V gene's germline CDR1 is LNHDA and CDR2 SQIVND (reference sequence). The CDR3 sequence is 14 residues long. For the CDR3, the DNA is TGTGCCAGTAGCCTGGCCGGGACAGAAGAGACCCAGTACTTC. Translated, it gives CASSLAGTEETQYF.